These T cell receptor beta chains were read from a single sample in a study of HIV-infected children after antiretroviral therapy interruption. Each CDR3 protein gets one entry after TCRdb re-called the 3' RACE reads with MiXCR. Found here are about 83,000 distinct CDR3 sequences, 6.9% of them singletons; the top ten hold about 1.1%. This specimen was CD45RA+ CD4+ T cells from PBMCs, pooled from several time points, taken from a donor given antiretroviral therapy, either interrupted or continuous. The source is a pool of human donors with HIV. Each CDR3 is given with its conserved first and last residue. Each record gives: D gene, J gene, V gene, clone size, CDR3 protein, CDR3 DNA. The D gene is left open where the match is weak. Clone size, where shown, is once, few, many, or a class for clones that have expanded.

D gene: TRBD1
J gene: TRBJ2-7
V gene: TRBV29-1
clone size: many
CDR3 protein: CSAKGAGGNEQYF
CDR3 DNA: TGCAGCGCGAAAGGCGCAGGGGGTAACGAGCAGTACTTC

D gene: .
J gene: TRBJ2-2
V gene: TRBV19
clone size: many
CDR3 protein: CASSIQGLGGTGELFF
CDR3 DNA: TGTGCCAGTAGTATCCAGGGTTTGGGGGGCACCGGGGAGCTGTTTTTT

D gene: .
J gene: TRBJ1-6
V gene: TRBV7-8
clone size: many
CDR3 protein: CASSVSGRNSPLHF
CDR3 DNA: TGTGCCAGCAGCGTATCGGGCCGAAATTCACCCCTCCACTTT

D gene: .
J gene: TRBJ2-1
V gene: TRBV12-3/TRBV12-4
clone size: many
CDR3 protein: CASRVADTHNEQFF
CDR3 DNA: TGTGCCAGCAGGGTAGCGGACACCCACAATGAGCAGTTCTTC

D gene: .
J gene: TRBJ1-4
V gene: TRBV7-9
clone size: many
CDR3 protein: CASSFRVVGEKLFF
CDR3 DNA: TGTGCCAGCAGCTTCAGGGTCGTAGGCGAAAAACTGTTTTTT

D gene: .
J gene: TRBJ2-3
V gene: TRBV7-2
clone size: many
CDR3 protein: CASSLDTSVRVLGTDTQYF
CDR3 DNA: TGTGCCAGCAGCTTAGACACATCAGTGCGGGTCTTGGGCACAGATACGCAGTATTTT

D gene: TRBD1
J gene: TRBJ2-7
V gene: TRBV27
clone size: many
CDR3 protein: CASSLSATGSYEQYF
CDR3 DNA: TGTGCCAGCAGTTTATCCGCGACAGGGTCTTACGAGCAGTACTTC

D gene: .
J gene: TRBJ1-1
V gene: TRBV5-4
clone size: many
CDR3 protein: CASSWAAGDTEAFF
CDR3 DNA: TGTGCCAGCAGCTGGGCGGCAGGGGACACTGAAGCTTTCTTT

D gene: .
J gene: TRBJ2-7
V gene: TRBV20-1
clone size: many
CDR3 protein: CSASRGPEQYF
CDR3 DNA: TGCAGTGCCTCCCGAGGACCCGAGCAGTACTTC

D gene: .
J gene: TRBJ1-1
V gene: TRBV27
clone size: many
CDR3 protein: CASMEDGWTEAFF
CDR3 DNA: TGTGCCAGCATGGAGGATGGATGGACTGAAGCTTTCTTT

D gene: .
J gene: TRBJ2-2
V gene: TRBV10-1
clone size: many
CDR3 protein: CASSGGPGELFF
CDR3 DNA: TGCGCCAGCAGTGGGGGGCCCGGGGAGCTGTTTTTT

D gene: .
J gene: TRBJ1-1
V gene: TRBV29-1
clone size: many
CDR3 protein: CSVALVFGMGAEAFF
CDR3 DNA: TGCAGCGTTGCTCTTGTTTTTGGGATGGGCGCTGAAGCTTTCTTT

D gene: TRBD1
J gene: TRBJ1-2
V gene: TRBV6-2/TRBV6-3
clone size: many
CDR3 protein: CASSRGQVTSYYGYTF
CDR3 DNA: TGTGCCAGCAGTCGTGGACAGGTGACGAGTTACTATGGCTACACCTTC

D gene: TRBD1
J gene: TRBJ1-1
V gene: TRBV19
clone size: many
CDR3 protein: CASSSGTGWAFF
CDR3 DNA: TGTGCCAGTAGTTCCGGGACAGGGTGGGCTTTCTTT

D gene: .
J gene: TRBJ1-3
V gene: TRBV12-3/TRBV12-4
clone size: few
CDR3 protein: CASSLPRGVENTIYF
CDR3 DNA: TGTGCCAGCAGTTTACCCAGAGGAGTGGAAAACACCATATATTTT

D gene: TRBD1
J gene: TRBJ1-5
V gene: TRBV18
clone size: many
CDR3 protein: CASSATGGNQPQHF
CDR3 DNA: TGTGCCAGCTCAGCGACAGGGGGCAATCAGCCCCAGCATTTT

D gene: .
J gene: TRBJ1-5
V gene: TRBV9
clone size: many
CDR3 protein: CASSVGAFNQPQHF
CDR3 DNA: TGTGCCAGCAGCGTAGGGGCCTTCAATCAGCCCCAGCATTTT

D gene: .
J gene: TRBJ1-3
V gene: TRBV30
clone size: many
CDR3 protein: CAWSRVQGIVENTIYF
CDR3 DNA: TGTGCCTGGAGTCGAGTCCAGGGCATTGTGGAAAACACCATATATTTT

D gene: .
J gene: TRBJ1-5
V gene: TRBV30
clone size: .
CDR3 protein: CAWSGNLGTIRGQPQHF
CDR3 DNA: TGTGCCTGGAGTGGAAACCTCGGGACAATCAGAGGTCAGCCCCAGCATTTT

D gene: .
J gene: TRBJ1-2
V gene: TRBV3-1
clone size: many
CDR3 protein: CASSQVNRNYGYTF
CDR3 DNA: TGTGCCAGCAGCCAAGTGAACAGGAACTATGGCTACACCTTC

D gene: TRBD1
J gene: TRBJ1-3
V gene: TRBV20-1
clone size: many
CDR3 protein: CSATPGGARGNTIYF
CDR3 DNA: TGCAGTGCTACCCCAGGGGGGGCGAGGGGAAACACCATATATTTT

D gene: TRBD2
J gene: TRBJ2-1
V gene: TRBV3-1
clone size: many
CDR3 protein: CASSPGLAVGEQFF
CDR3 DNA: TGTGCCAGCAGCCCCGGACTAGCAGTTGGGGAGCAGTTCTTC

D gene: .
J gene: TRBJ1-5
V gene: TRBV12-3/TRBV12-4
clone size: many
CDR3 protein: CASSFRKQPQHF
CDR3 DNA: TGTGCCAGCAGTTTCCGGAAGCAGCCCCAGCATTTT

D gene: .
J gene: TRBJ2-2
V gene: TRBV10-3
clone size: many
CDR3 protein: CAISEGALHTGELFF
CDR3 DNA: TGTGCCATCAGTGAGGGGGCTTTACACACCGGGGAGCTGTTTTTT

D gene: TRBD2
J gene: TRBJ2-2
V gene: TRBV7-8
clone size: .
CDR3 protein: CASSYPGSGGAKGELFF
CDR3 DNA: TGTGCCAGCAGCTACCCGGGTAGCGGGGGGGCGAAAGGGGAGCTGTTTTTT

D gene: TRBD2
J gene: TRBJ2-4
V gene: TRBV7-2
clone size: many
CDR3 protein: CASSLVRGVNIQYF
CDR3 DNA: TGTGCCAGCAGCTTAGTCCGGGGGGTAAACATTCAGTACTTC

D gene: .
J gene: TRBJ2-7
V gene: TRBV14
clone size: few
CDR3 protein: CATSYSPVGEQYF
CDR3 DNA: TGTGCCACCTCCTACAGCCCGGTCGGTGAGCAGTACTTC

D gene: .
J gene: TRBJ2-7
V gene: TRBV12-3/TRBV12-4
clone size: .
CDR3 protein: CASSARNSYEQYF
CDR3 DNA: TGTGCCAGCAGCGCAAGAAACTCCTACGAGCAGTACTTC

D gene: .
J gene: TRBJ2-2
V gene: TRBV12-5
clone size: many
CDR3 protein: CASGLGTGELFF
CDR3 DNA: TGTGCTAGTGGTTTGGGCACCGGGGAGCTGTTTTTT

D gene: TRBD1
J gene: TRBJ2-7
V gene: TRBV5-8
clone size: many
CDR3 protein: CASSLGQGGSYEQYF
CDR3 DNA: TGTGCCAGCAGCTTGGGACAGGGGGGTTCCTACGAGCAGTACTTC

D gene: TRBD1
J gene: TRBJ2-7
V gene: TRBV6-6
clone size: many
CDR3 protein: CASSTTQTGGSYEQYF
CDR3 DNA: TGTGCCAGCAGCACCACCCAAACAGGGGGTTCCTACGAGCAGTACTTC

D gene: TRBD1
J gene: TRBJ2-7
V gene: TRBV12-3/TRBV12-4
clone size: many
CDR3 protein: CASSPAGTGGIEQYF
CDR3 DNA: TGTGCCAGCAGTCCAGCCGGGACAGGGGGTATAGAGCAGTACTTC

D gene: .
J gene: TRBJ2-7
V gene: TRBV12-5
clone size: .
CDR3 protein: CASGSAVSYEQYF
CDR3 DNA: TGTGCTAGTGGTTCAGCCGTCTCCTACGAGCAGTACTTC

D gene: .
J gene: TRBJ1-1
V gene: TRBV12-5
clone size: many
CDR3 protein: CASGPHRGQAFF
CDR3 DNA: TGTGCTAGTGGTCCCCACCGGGGGCAAGCTTTCTTT

D gene: TRBD1
J gene: TRBJ2-7
V gene: TRBV9
clone size: many
CDR3 protein: CASSVSGQGLYEQYF
CDR3 DNA: TGTGCCAGCAGCGTTTCAGGACAGGGTTTGTACGAGCAGTACTTC

D gene: .
J gene: TRBJ2-2
V gene: TRBV6-6
clone size: many
CDR3 protein: CASNTGGWSGELFF
CDR3 DNA: TGTGCCAGCAATACAGGAGGGTGGTCCGGGGAGCTGTTTTTT

D gene: .
J gene: TRBJ1-2
V gene: TRBV6-6
clone size: .
CDR3 protein: CASGSPDYGYTF
CDR3 DNA: TGTGCCAGCGGCTCCCCTGACTATGGCTACACCTTC

D gene: .
J gene: TRBJ2-7
V gene: TRBV19
clone size: .
CDR3 protein: CASSKGVGGREQYF
CDR3 DNA: TGTGCCAGTAGTAAAGGAGTTGGCGGACGCGAGCAGTACTTC

D gene: .
J gene: TRBJ1-1
V gene: TRBV10-3
clone size: .
CDR3 protein: CATKKVGTEAFF
CDR3 DNA: TGTGCCACTAAGAAAGTGGGCACTGAAGCTTTCTTT

D gene: TRBD2
J gene: TRBJ2-1
V gene: TRBV5-1
clone size: .
CDR3 protein: CASSVGLAGGPYNEQFF
CDR3 DNA: TGCGCCAGCAGCGTCGGACTAGCGGGGGGGCCGTACAATGAGCAGTTCTTC

D gene: .
J gene: TRBJ1-1
V gene: TRBV7-3
clone size: many
CDR3 protein: CASSSDRNTEAFF
CDR3 DNA: TGTGCCAGCAGTTCAGACAGGAACACTGAAGCTTTCTTT

D gene: TRBD1
J gene: TRBJ2-7
V gene: TRBV6-6
clone size: few
CDR3 protein: CASFSGQGSEQYF
CDR3 DNA: TGTGCCAGCTTTTCGGGACAGGGGAGCGAGCAGTACTTC

D gene: .
J gene: TRBJ2-1
V gene: TRBV2
clone size: many
CDR3 protein: CASSEGRNNEQFF
CDR3 DNA: TGTGCCAGCAGTGAAGGTAGAAACAATGAGCAGTTCTTC

D gene: .
J gene: TRBJ1-5
V gene: TRBV20-1
clone size: many
CDR3 protein: CSASLRYNQPQHF
CDR3 DNA: TGCAGTGCTAGCTTGAGGTACAATCAGCCCCAGCATTTT

D gene: .
J gene: TRBJ2-3
V gene: TRBV19
clone size: many
CDR3 protein: CASSIQTSTDTQYF
CDR3 DNA: TGTGCCAGTAGTATCCAGACGAGTACAGATACGCAGTATTTT

D gene: TRBD2
J gene: TRBJ2-3
V gene: TRBV24-1
clone size: many
CDR3 protein: CATSASGVSDTQYF
CDR3 DNA: TGTGCCACCAGTGCTAGCGGGGTGTCAGATACGCAGTATTTT

D gene: .
J gene: TRBJ2-7
V gene: TRBV20-1
clone size: many
CDR3 protein: CSAPTPTGEQYF
CDR3 DNA: TGCAGTGCGCCCACACCTACTGGCGAGCAGTACTTC